The T cell receptor (beta chain) described here comes from a study of blood T cell repertoires in COVID-19. Study-wide background: The cDNA or gDNA used as material had been derived from T cells, B-cell-depleted T cells, or PBMCs.

Germline CDR1 reads LNHDA; CDR2 reads SQIVND (reference sequence). The CDR3 covers 14 residues. J lost 6 bases, V lost 4 bases, and 3 bases had no gene match. This clone was picked up one time. Only in-frame clones appear in the TCRdb table, and some are missing; sequencing was by immunoSEQ multiplex PCR. This repertoire shows about 290,000 clones, roughly 90% found once; its top ten account for 1.7%. This sequence joins TRBV19 and TRBJ2-1; 10 bases fit TRBD2. This receptor was obtained from a woman between 35 and 50 years old who had recovered from COVID-19. The specimen was PBMCs or T cells enriched from blood (not recorded which). The CDR3 sequence: CASSRGLAFNEQFF. The CDR3 DNA reads TGTGCCAGTAGTAGGGGACTAGCGTTCAATGAGCAGTTCTTC.